The clone carrying this TCR beta chain was counted a few times. This entry comes from a study of early T cells in non-severe SARS-CoV-2 infection. The CDR3 consists of 15 residues. Per germline, CDR1 SNHLY and CDR2 FYNNEI. V was clipped by 0 bases and J by 4 bases; unmatched bases: 5. TCRdb processed the 5' RACE reads anew with MiXCR; each CDR3 protein has one entry. Among approximately 70,000 distinct CDR3 sequences, roughly 12% were seen once, and the ten largest hold roughly 15%. This sequence joins TRBV2 and TRBJ1-2; 7 positions match TRBD1. The input for sequencing was whole blood, taken at baseline. The TCR sequence derives from an adult who was a healthcare worker with PCR-confirmed SARS-CoV-2 infection or an uninfected control (not recorded which). The donor label of this sample is uncertain. This CDR3 is CASSEASGGGYGYTF. The CDR3 DNA reads as TGTGCCAGCAGTGAAGCATCAGGGGGAGGCTATGGCTACACCTTC.